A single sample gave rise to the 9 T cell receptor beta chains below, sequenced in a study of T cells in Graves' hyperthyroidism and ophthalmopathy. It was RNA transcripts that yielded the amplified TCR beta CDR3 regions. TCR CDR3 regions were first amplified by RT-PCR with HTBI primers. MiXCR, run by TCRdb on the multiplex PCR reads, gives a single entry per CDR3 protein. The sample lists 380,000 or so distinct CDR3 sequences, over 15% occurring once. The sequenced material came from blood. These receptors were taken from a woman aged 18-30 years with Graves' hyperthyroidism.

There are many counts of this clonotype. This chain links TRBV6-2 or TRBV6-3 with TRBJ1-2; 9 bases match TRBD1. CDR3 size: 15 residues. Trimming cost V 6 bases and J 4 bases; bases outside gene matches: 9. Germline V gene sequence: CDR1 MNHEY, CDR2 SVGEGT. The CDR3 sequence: CASRGQGILRYGYTF. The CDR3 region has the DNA TGTGCCAGCAGAGGACAGGGGATTCTCCGCTATGGCTACACCTTC.

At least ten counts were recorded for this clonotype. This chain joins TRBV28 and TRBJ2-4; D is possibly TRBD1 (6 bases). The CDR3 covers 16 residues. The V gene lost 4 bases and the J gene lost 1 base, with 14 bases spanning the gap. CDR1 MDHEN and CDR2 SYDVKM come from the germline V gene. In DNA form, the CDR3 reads TGTGCCAGCAGTTCCCCAGGGCAGGGGGCCAAAAACATTCAGTACTTC. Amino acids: CASSSPGQGAKNIQYF.

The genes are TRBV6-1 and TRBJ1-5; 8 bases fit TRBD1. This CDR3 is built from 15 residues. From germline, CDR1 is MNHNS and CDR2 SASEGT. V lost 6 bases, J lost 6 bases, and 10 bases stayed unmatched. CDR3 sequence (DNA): TGTGCCAGCAGCTCCCTTGGACAGGGTGTTCAGCCCCAGCATTTT. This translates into CASSSLGQGVQPQHF.

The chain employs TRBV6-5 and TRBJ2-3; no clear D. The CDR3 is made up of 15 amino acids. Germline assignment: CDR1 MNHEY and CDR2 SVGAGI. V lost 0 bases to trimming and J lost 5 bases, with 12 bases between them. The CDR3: CASSYSGRPQDTQYF. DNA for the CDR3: TGTGCCAGCAGTTACTCTGGAAGGCCCCAAGATACGCAGTATTTT.

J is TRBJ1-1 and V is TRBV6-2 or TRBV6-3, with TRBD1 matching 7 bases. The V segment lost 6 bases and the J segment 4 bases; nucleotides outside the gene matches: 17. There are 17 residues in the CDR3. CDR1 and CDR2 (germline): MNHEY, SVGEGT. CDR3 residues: CASRPPGQPPLGTEAFF. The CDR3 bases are TGTGCCAGCAGACCTCCGGGACAGCCACCGTTGGGCACTGAAGCTTTCTTT.

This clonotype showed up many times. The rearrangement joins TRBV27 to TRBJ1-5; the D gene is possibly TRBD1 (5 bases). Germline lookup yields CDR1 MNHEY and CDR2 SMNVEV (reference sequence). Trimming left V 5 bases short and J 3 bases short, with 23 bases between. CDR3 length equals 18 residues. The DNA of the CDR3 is TGTGCCAGCAGTCCTGGGTGGGGGATTCAGGAGTCCAATCAGCCCCAGCATTTT. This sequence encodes CASSPGWGIQESNQPQHF.

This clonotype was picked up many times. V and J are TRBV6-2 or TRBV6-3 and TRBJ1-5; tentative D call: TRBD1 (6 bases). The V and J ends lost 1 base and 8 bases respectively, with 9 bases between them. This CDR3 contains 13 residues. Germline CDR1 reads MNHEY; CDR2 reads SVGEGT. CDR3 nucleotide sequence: TGTGCCAGCAGTTACTTATCAGGGGAGCCCCAGCATTTT. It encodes CASSYLSGEPQHF.

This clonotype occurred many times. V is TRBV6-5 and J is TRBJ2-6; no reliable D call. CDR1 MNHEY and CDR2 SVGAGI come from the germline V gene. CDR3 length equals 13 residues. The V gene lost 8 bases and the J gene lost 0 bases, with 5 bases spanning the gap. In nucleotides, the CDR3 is TGTGCCAGCGCCGTCTCTGGGGCCAACGTCCTGACTTTC. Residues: CASAVSGANVLTF.

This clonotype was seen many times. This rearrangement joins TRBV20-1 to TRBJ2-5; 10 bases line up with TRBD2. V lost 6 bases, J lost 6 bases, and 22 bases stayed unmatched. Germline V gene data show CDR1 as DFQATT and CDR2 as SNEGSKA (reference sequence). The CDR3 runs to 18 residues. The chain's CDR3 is CSAHYRWASGGQWKTQYF. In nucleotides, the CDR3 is TGCAGTGCCCACTACAGGTGGGCTAGCGGGGGCCAATGGAAGACCCAGTACTTC.